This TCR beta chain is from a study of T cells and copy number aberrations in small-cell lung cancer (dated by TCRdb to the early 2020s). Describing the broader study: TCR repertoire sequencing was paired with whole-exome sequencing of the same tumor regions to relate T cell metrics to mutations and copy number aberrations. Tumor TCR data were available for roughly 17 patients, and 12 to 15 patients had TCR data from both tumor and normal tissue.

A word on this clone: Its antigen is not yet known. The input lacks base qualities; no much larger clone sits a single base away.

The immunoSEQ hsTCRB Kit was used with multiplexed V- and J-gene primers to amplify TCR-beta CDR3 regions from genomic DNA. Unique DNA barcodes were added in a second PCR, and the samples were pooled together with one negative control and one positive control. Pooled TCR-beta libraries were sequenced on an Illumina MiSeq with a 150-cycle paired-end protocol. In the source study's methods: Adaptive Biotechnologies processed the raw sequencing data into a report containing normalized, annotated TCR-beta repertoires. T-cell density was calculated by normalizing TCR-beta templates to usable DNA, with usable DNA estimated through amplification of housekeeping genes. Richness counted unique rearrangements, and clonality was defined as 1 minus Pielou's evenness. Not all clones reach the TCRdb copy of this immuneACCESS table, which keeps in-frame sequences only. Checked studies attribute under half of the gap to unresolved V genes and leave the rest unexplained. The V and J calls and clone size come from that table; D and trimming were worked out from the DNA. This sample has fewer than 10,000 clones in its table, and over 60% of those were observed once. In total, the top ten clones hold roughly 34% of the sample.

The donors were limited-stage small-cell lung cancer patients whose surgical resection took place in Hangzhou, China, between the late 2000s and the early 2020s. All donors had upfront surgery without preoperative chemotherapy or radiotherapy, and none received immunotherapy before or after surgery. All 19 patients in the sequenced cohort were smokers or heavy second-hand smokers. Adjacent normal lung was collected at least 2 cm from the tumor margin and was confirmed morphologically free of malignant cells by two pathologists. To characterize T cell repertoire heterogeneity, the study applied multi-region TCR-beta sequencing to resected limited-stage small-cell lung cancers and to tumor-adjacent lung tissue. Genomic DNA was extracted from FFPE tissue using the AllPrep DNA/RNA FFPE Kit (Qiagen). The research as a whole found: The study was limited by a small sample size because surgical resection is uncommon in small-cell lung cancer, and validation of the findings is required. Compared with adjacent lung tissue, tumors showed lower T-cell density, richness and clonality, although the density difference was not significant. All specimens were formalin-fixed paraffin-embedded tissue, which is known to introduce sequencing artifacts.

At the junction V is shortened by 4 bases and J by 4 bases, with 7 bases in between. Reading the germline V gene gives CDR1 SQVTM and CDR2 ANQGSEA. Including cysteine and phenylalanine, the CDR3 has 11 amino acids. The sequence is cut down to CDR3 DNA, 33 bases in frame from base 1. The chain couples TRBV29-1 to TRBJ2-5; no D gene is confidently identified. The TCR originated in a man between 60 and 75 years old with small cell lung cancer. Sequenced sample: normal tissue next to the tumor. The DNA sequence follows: TGCAGCGTTGTGGCAGGAGAGACCCAGTACTTC. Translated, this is CSVVAGETQYF. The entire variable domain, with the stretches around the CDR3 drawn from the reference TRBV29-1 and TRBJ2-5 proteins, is SAVISQKPSRDICQRGTSLTIQCQVDSQVTMMFWYRQQPGQSLTLIATANQGSEATYESGFVIDKFPISRPNLTFSTLTVSNMSPEDSSIYLCSVVAGETQYFGPGTRLLVL.